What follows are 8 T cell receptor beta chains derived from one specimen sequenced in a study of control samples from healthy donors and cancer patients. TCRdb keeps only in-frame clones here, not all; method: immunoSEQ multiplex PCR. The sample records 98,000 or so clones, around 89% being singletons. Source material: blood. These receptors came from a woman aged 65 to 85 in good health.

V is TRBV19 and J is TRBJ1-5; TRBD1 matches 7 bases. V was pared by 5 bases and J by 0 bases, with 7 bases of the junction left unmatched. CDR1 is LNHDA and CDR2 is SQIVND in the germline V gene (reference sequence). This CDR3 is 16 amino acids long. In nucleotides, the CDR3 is TGTGCCAGTAGTCGTGACAGGGAATTTAGCAATCAGCCCCAGCATTTT. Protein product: CASSRDREFSNQPQHF.

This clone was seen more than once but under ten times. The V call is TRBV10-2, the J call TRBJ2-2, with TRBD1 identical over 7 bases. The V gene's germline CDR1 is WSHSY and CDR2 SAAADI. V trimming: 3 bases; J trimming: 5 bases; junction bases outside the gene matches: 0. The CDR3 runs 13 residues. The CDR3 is CASSEQGTGELFF. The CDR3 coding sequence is TGCGCCAGCAGTGAACAGGGGACCGGGGAGCTGTTTTTT.

In nucleotides, the CDR3 is TGTGCCAGTGGACAGCCTCACACTGAAGCTTTCTTT. Translated, it gives CASGQPHTEAFF. This chain connects TRBV6-5 to TRBJ1-1, with a weak D call TRBD1 (6 bases). Trimming pared 9 bases from V and 3 bases from J, leaving 11 bases between. The CDR3 loop spans 12 amino acids. Germline lookup yields CDR1 MNHEY and CDR2 SVGAGI.

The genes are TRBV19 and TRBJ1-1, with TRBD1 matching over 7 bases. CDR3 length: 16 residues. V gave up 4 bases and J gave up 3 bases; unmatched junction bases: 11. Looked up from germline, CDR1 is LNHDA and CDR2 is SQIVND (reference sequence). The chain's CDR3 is CASSTRRQGGYTEAFF. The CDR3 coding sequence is TGTGCCAGTAGTACCCGCCGTCAGGGGGGGTACACTGAAGCTTTCTTT. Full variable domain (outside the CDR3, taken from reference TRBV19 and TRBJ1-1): DGGITQSPKYLFRKEGQNVTLSCEQNLNHDAMYWYRQDPGQGLRLIYYSQIVNDFQKGDIAEGYSVSREKKESFPLTVTSAQKNPTAFYLCASSTRRQGGYTEAFFGQGTRLTVV.

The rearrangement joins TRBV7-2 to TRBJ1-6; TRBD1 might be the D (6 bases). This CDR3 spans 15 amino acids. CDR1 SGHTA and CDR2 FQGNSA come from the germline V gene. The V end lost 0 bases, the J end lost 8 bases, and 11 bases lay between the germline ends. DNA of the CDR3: TGTGCCAGCAGCTTAGCTGGGGGCATGGATTCACCCCTCCACTTT. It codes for CASSLAGGMDSPLHF.

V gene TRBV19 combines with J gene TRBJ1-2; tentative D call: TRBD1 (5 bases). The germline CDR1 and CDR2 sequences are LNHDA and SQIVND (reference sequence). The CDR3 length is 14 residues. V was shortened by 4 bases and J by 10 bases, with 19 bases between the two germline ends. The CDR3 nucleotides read TGTGCCAGTAGTACGCCCTTGCGGGGCATGGCCTACACCTTC. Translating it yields CASSTPLRGMAYTF.

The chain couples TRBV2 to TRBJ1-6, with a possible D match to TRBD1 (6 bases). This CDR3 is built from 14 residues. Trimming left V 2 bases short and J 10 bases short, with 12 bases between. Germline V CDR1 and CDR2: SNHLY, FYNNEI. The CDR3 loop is CASSEYREGSPLHF. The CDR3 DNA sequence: TGTGCCAGCAGTGAATACAGGGAAGGATCACCCCTCCACTTT.

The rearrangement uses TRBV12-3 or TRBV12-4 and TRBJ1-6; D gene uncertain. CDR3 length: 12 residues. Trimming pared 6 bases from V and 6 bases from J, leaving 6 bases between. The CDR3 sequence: CASREINSPLHF. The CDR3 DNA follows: TGTGCCAGCAGGGAGATTAATTCACCCCTCCACTTT.